A selection of T cell receptor beta chains follows, all from one sample in a study of blood T cell repertoires in COVID-19. Clones were read by immunoSEQ multiplex PCR, and TCRdb kept only the in-frame ones, dropping some. In the table there are around 240,000 clones, roughly 79% of which are singletons. Sequencing was done on a sample of peripheral blood. The receptors stem from a woman over 75 with acute or convalescent COVID-19. Both conserved end residues are part of each CDR3. A D gene is named only where the DNA matches it firmly. The size of a clone is reported for some rows only, either as once, few or many, or as a class for expanded clones.

abundance: once; j_gene: TRBJ1-2; v_gene: TRBV30; d_gene: .; CDR3nt: TGTGCCTGGAGTGTACGTGGGGGGGTTGGCTACACCTTC; CDR3aa: CAWSVRGGVGYTF
abundance: .; j_gene: TRBJ1-2; v_gene: TRBV24-1; d_gene: .; CDR3nt: TGTGCCACCAGTCTTTCGGGAGAATATGGCTACACCTTC; CDR3aa: CATSLSGEYGYTF
abundance: .; j_gene: TRBJ2-1; v_gene: TRBV7-3; d_gene: TRBD1; CDR3nt: TGTGCCAGCAGCACCCTCGGACAGGGTTTGAATGAGCAGTTCTTC; CDR3aa: CASSTLGQGLNEQFF
abundance: .; j_gene: TRBJ2-3; v_gene: TRBV4-3; d_gene: .; CDR3nt: TGCGCCAGCAGCCAAGGAGGTAGCCTAATGGCGCAGTATTTT; CDR3aa: CASSQGGSLMAQYF
abundance: .; j_gene: TRBJ1-2; v_gene: TRBV28; d_gene: .; CDR3nt: TGTGCCAGCAGTTTCGGACTGTTCTATGGCTACACCTTC; CDR3aa: CASSFGLFYGYTF
abundance: .; j_gene: TRBJ2-1; v_gene: TRBV7-2; d_gene: .; CDR3nt: TGTGCCAGCAGCTTGTCGGGGAGACCCAATGAGCAGTTCTTC; CDR3aa: CASSLSGRPNEQFF
abundance: .; j_gene: TRBJ2-1; v_gene: TRBV14; d_gene: TRBD2; CDR3nt: TGTGCCAGCAGCCAAGATTGGGCTAGCGGGAGCGATGAGCAGTTCTTC; CDR3aa: CASSQDWASGSDEQFF
abundance: .; j_gene: TRBJ1-4; v_gene: TRBV28; d_gene: .; CDR3nt: TGTGCCAGCAGTTTGCGGGGGGGTAATGAAAAACTGTTTTTT; CDR3aa: CASSLRGGNEKLFF
abundance: once; j_gene: TRBJ2-1; v_gene: TRBV28; d_gene: .; CDR3nt: TGTGCCAGCAGCCCCTCCGGACGGGCGAGGGATGAGCAGTTCTTC; CDR3aa: CASSPSGRARDEQFF
abundance: .; j_gene: TRBJ2-2; v_gene: TRBV11-2; d_gene: TRBD2; CDR3nt: TGTGCCAGCAGCCGGAGGGAGTCTAGCGGCACCGGGGAGCTGTTTTTT; CDR3aa: CASSRRESSGTGELFF